The 27 T cell receptor beta chains below were found in one sample sequenced in a study of blood T cell repertoires in COVID-19. Method: immunoSEQ multiplex PCR; TCRdb's copy keeps in-frame clones and lacks some. This table has tens of thousands of clones, more than 85% appearing once. The sample comprised peripheral blood. These receptor sequences come from a human donor with active COVID-19. The donor label of this sample is uncertain.

This rearrangement joins TRBV29-1 to TRBJ2-2; tentatively, D is TRBD1 (7 bases). Germline V gene lookup returns CDR1 SQVTM and CDR2 ANQGSEA. The CDR3 runs 13 residues. V gave up 4 bases and J gave up 3 bases, with 9 bases separating them. Here the CDR3 reads CSVARGDTGELFF. Written as DNA, the CDR3 is TGCAGCGTTGCCAGGGGGGACACCGGGGAGCTGTTTTTT.

The J gene is TRBJ2-1, the V gene TRBV4-1; 9 nucleotides agree with TRBD2. The CDR3 loop spans 15 amino acids. Trimming took 0 bases from V and 4 from J; bases not matched to a gene: 1. The germline V gene encodes CDR1 MGHRA and CDR2 YSYEKL. The CDR3 DNA sequence: TGCGCCAGCAGCCAAGATACTAGCGGGTACAATGAGCAGTTCTTC. Translation gives CASSQDTSGYNEQFF.

The chain couples TRBV18 to TRBJ1-1; 8 positions match TRBD1. CDR1 KGHSH and CDR2 LQKENI come from the germline V gene. CDR3 size: 14 residues. J gave up 13 bases and V 5 bases, and 15 bases lay outside the gene matches. CDR3: CASSWGTGLYHDFF. The CDR3 nucleotides read TGTGCCAGCTCATGGGGGACAGGCTTATATCATGATTTCTTT.

The rearrangement uses TRBV5-4 and TRBJ2-5; 7 positions match TRBD1. The CDR3 has 15 amino acids. CDR1 is SGHNT, CDR2 YYREEE, per germline (reference sequence). V shed 3 bases and J 1 base; nucleotides not matched to a gene: 6. This chain's CDR3 is CASSSYRDSQETQYF. The CDR3 bases are TGTGCCAGCAGCTCCTACCGGGACAGCCAAGAGACCCAGTACTTC. Combining the CDR3 with reference TRBV5-4 and TRBJ2-5 gives the whole variable domain ETGVTQSPTHLIKTRGQQVTLRCSSQSGHNTVSWYQQALGQGPQFIFQYYREEENGRGNFPPRFSGLQFPNYSSELNVNALELDDSALYLCASSSYRDSQETQYFGPGTRLLVL.

The V gene is TRBV23-1, the J gene TRBJ2-7; D is unresolved. TRBV23-1 is annotated as an ORF whose role is uncertain. The CDR3 loop spans 15 amino acids. Trimming removed 6 bases at V and 2 bases at J, with 17 bases between. The CDR3 spells CASRIEAGSPYEQYF. The DNA of the CDR3 is TGCGCCAGCAGGATAGAGGCCGGGTCCCCCTACGAGCAGTACTTC.

This chain connects TRBV27 to TRBJ2-7, with TRBD1 matching over 9 bases. The CDR3 runs 13 residues. J was trimmed by 4 bases and V by 4 bases; bases with no gene match: 2. Germline lookup yields CDR1 MNHEY and CDR2 SMNVEV (reference sequence). The CDR3 DNA sequence: TGTGCCAGCAGTTCGGGACAGGGTTACGAGCAGTACTTC. It specifies CASSSGQGYEQYF.

The V call is TRBV13, the J call TRBJ1-2; 7 bases are a match to TRBD1. CDR1 is PRHDT, CDR2 FYEKMQ, per germline (reference sequence). This CDR3 spans 14 amino acids. The junction had 6 bases not matched to a gene; V was cut back by 1 base and J by 7 bases. Written as DNA, the CDR3 is TGTGCCAGCAGCTTAGAGGGGGCGATGGCTGGCTACACCTTC. Its protein product is CASSLEGAMAGYTF.

This clone was seen only once. The rearrangement joins TRBV2 to TRBJ1-2; the D gene is possibly TRBD1 (5 bases). The germline V gene has CDR1 SNHLY and CDR2 FYNNEI. The CDR3 spans 13 residues. V lost 1 base, J lost 10 bases, and 13 bases lay in between. The CDR3 nucleotides read TGTGCCAGCAGTGAAGTCTTGGGGGGAAACTACACCTTC. This codes for CASSEVLGGNYTF.

J is TRBJ1-4 and V is TRBV7-9, with 12 positions matching TRBD1. Germline V gene lookup returns CDR1 SEHNR and CDR2 FQNEAQ (reference sequence). V lost 8 bases and J lost 8; bases outside the gene matches: 0. The CDR3 totals 12 residues. The CDR3 loop reads CASGTGGEKLFF. For the CDR3, the DNA is TGTGCCAGCGGGACAGGGGGCGAAAAACTGTTTTTT.

This CDR3 reads CASSPGQGTNYGYTF. In DNA form, the CDR3 reads TGTGCCAGCTCACCAGGTCAGGGGACTAACTATGGCTACACCTTC. V is TRBV18 and J is TRBJ1-2; TRBD1 might be the D (6 bases). The CDR3 totals 15 residues. Trimming cost V 2 bases and J 0 bases, with 10 bases left between them. Germline V CDR1 and CDR2: KGHSH, LQKENI.

The genes are TRBV6-5 and TRBJ2-7, with D unresolved. The CDR3 sequence is 14 residues long. Trimming left V 8 bases short and J 0 bases short, with 14 bases between. In germline, CDR1 is MNHEY, CDR2 SVGAGI. The CDR3 bases are TGTGCCAGCGATCTTGGTCAGGCCTCCTACGAGCAGTACTTC. Translation: CASDLGQASYEQYF.

J is TRBJ2-7 and V is TRBV6-2 or TRBV6-3; the match to TRBD2 covers 8 bases. There are 18 residues in the CDR3. The germline V gene has CDR1 MNHEY and CDR2 SVGEGT. The V and J ends lost 1 base and 0 bases, in that order; junction bases with no gene match: 11. CDR3 bases: TGTGCCAGCAGTTACTATCGACTAGCGCAAAACCCCTCCTACGAGCAGTACTTC. Translation gives CASSYYRLAQNPSYEQYF.

The table lists this clone with a count of one. The chain links TRBV6-5 to TRBJ1-2; D possibly corresponds to TRBD1 (5 bases). Trimming took off 10 bases at V and 5 bases at J, with 17 bases between the two ends. This CDR3 has 13 residues. The germline V gene has CDR1 MNHEY and CDR2 SVGAGI. The CDR3: CATTGSPRYGYTF. CDR3 nucleotide sequence: TGTGCCACAACAGGCAGCCCGAGGTATGGCTACACCTTC.

The gene calls are TRBV19 and TRBJ2-1; 11 bases match TRBD2. In germline, CDR1 is LNHDA, CDR2 SQIVND (reference sequence). The J segment lost 4 bases and the V segment lost 2 bases, leaving 7 bases of the junction unmatched. This CDR3 region has 17 residues. In nucleotides, the CDR3 is TGTGCCAGTAGTATAACTAGCGGGAGATCTTCTTACAATGAGCAGTTCTTC. This gives the protein CASSITSGRSSYNEQFF.

The genes are TRBV5-1 and TRBJ2-1, with 13 bases aligning to TRBD2. The V gene's germline CDR1 is SGHRS and CDR2 YFSETQ. The CDR3 extends over 17 amino acids. The ends lost 4 bases at V and 6 bases at J; junction bases unmatched: 10. Here the CDR3 reads CASSPPGLAGSVNEQFF. CDR3 sequence (DNA): TGCGCCAGCAGCCCGCCGGGACTAGCGGGATCCGTCAATGAGCAGTTCTTC.

The J gene is TRBJ2-7, the V gene TRBV7-8; 8 nucleotides match TRBD2. Germline CDR1 and CDR2: SGHVS and FQNEAQ. V was pared by 4 bases and J by 0 bases, with 2 bases of the junction left unmatched. CDR3 size: 14 residues. The CDR3 sequence: CASSSLAGSYEQYF. The CDR3 DNA reads TGTGCCAGCAGCTCCCTAGCGGGCTCCTACGAGCAGTACTTC.

The V gene is TRBV6-5, the J gene TRBJ2-7; no definite D call. Trimming cost V 6 bases and J 0 bases, with 15 bases left between them. CDR3 length equals 15 residues. Germline assignment: CDR1 MNHEY and CDR2 SVGAGI. CDR3 region: CASRPPGTSSYEQYF. The CDR3 bases are TGTGCCAGCAGACCGCCAGGCACCAGCTCCTACGAGCAGTACTTC.

V gene TRBV4-1 combines with J gene TRBJ2-7; D is perhaps TRBD2 (6 bases). The CDR3 loop spans 16 amino acids. Looked up from germline, CDR1 is MGHRA and CDR2 is YSYEKL. With 0 bases removed from V and 1 base from J, the gap between germline ends came to 13 bases. CDR3 region: CASSQEAGSLSYEQYF. In nucleotides, the CDR3 is TGCGCCAGCAGCCAAGAAGCGGGTTCCCTTTCCTACGAGCAGTACTTC.

The rearrangement joins TRBV2 to TRBJ1-1; D is unclear. V lost 7 bases, J lost 3 bases, and 15 bases lay in between. The CDR3 length is 14 residues. Germline V gives CDR1 SNHLY, CDR2 FYNNEI. The CDR3 DNA is TGTGCCAGCACCTTGGAGTCGCTTCACACTGAAGCTTTCTTT. Translation gives CASTLESLHTEAFF.

This chain connects TRBV5-4 to TRBJ2-7, with D possibly matching TRBD1 (5 bases). The CDR3 is made up of 12 amino acids. V gave up 2 bases and J gave up 3 bases, with 6 bases separating them. Germline V gene lookup returns CDR1 SGHNT and CDR2 YYREEE (reference sequence). CDR3 nucleotide sequence: TGTGCCAGCAGCTTCGACAGCTACGAGCAGTACTTC. It translates to CASSFDSYEQYF.

The rearrangement uses TRBV5-1 and TRBJ2-2, with D possibly TRBD2 on 6 matching bases. The length of the CDR3 is 15 residues. V lost 4 bases, J lost 7 bases, and 17 bases lay in between. Germline lookup yields CDR1 SGHRS and CDR2 YFSETQ. The CDR3 reads CASSRYGGTDGELFF. CDR3 bases: TGCGCCAGCAGCCGTTATGGGGGGACTGACGGGGAGCTGTTTTTT.

The rearrangement uses TRBV4-3 and TRBJ2-7, with D unresolved. The CDR3 spans 16 residues. The V end was cut by 1 base, the J end by 3 bases, with 16 bases between. Germline V gene data show CDR1 as LGHNA and CDR2 as YSLEER. CDR3 loop: CASSQAYPPQYYEQYF. CDR3 DNA: TGCGCCAGCAGCCAAGCCTATCCTCCCCAATACTACGAGCAGTACTTC.

As for this clone: The junction departs from the called germline gene at one end, perhaps through a read error. This chain connects TRBV4-1 to TRBJ1-5, with D possibly TRBD1 on 5 matching bases. Germline loops: CDR1 MGHRA, CDR2 YSYEKL. This CDR3 comprises 16 residues. CDR3 DNA: TGCGCCAGCAGCAAAGATACGGGGGTTCCTAATCAGCCCCAGCATTTT. Amino acid sequence: CASSKDTGVPNQPQHF.

The CDR3 loop is CASSNLAGRGETQYF. As DNA, the CDR3 is TGTGCCAGCAGCAACTTAGCGGGGCGGGGGGAGACCCAGTACTTC. This chain joins TRBV2 and TRBJ2-5, with 8 bases fitting TRBD2. The CDR3 runs to 15 residues. With 6 bases clipped from V and 5 bases from J, the junction kept 11 bases outside the gene matches. From germline, CDR1 is SNHLY and CDR2 FYNNEI.

The chain joins TRBV18 to TRBJ1-6; D not resolved. In germline, CDR1 is KGHSH, CDR2 LQKENI. Trimming stripped 4 bases from V and 0 bases from J, with 7 bases between. This CDR3 is built from 15 residues. CDR3 sequence reads: CASSRERSYNSPLHF. The CDR3 region has the DNA TGTGCCAGCTCACGGGAGCGCTCCTATAATTCACCCCTCCACTTT.

V and J are TRBV29-1 and TRBJ2-7; TRBD1 aligns across 8 bases. The CDR3 runs to 15 residues. V was clipped by 3 bases and J by 2 bases; unmatched bases: 9. The germline V gene has CDR1 SQVTM and CDR2 ANQGSEA. This CDR3 reads CSVDGRQGNPYEQYF. CDR3 nucleotides: TGCAGCGTTGACGGTCGACAGGGGAACCCCTACGAGCAGTACTTC.

The rearrangement joins TRBV6-5 to TRBJ2-1; a possible D gene is TRBD2 (6 bases). This CDR3 spans 14 amino acids. The V gene lost 7 bases and the J gene lost 3 bases, with 13 bases spanning the gap. Germline-derived CDR1 and CDR2 are MNHEY and SVGAGI. CDR3 amino acids: CASNQGLNYNEQFF. In nucleotides, the CDR3 is TGTGCCAGCAACCAGGGACTCAACTACAATGAGCAGTTCTTC.